The 25 T cell receptor beta chains below were found in one sample sequenced in a study of T-cell memory formation after mild COVID-19. Each CDR3 protein gets one entry after TCRdb re-called the 5' RACE reads with MiXCR. The repertoire includes approximately 150,000 distinct CDR3 sequences, 6% of them detected once, and about 1.9% sits in the top ten. The sample was PBMCs or a T cell subset sorted from them (not recorded which). These TCRs come from an adult woman who had mild COVID-19 (a few samples of this study predate the infection). Cell type and time point are not known.

This clonotype was seen many times. J is TRBJ2-1 and V is TRBV7-3; 9 nucleotides agree with TRBD1. V was pared by 5 bases and J by 4 bases, with 6 bases of the junction left unmatched. Looked up from germline, CDR1 is SGHTA and CDR2 is FQGTGA. The CDR3 extends over 15 amino acids. The CDR3 DNA sequence: TGTGCCAGCAGCCTACCGGGACAGGGATACAATGAGCAGTTCTTC. Protein product: CASSLPGQGYNEQFF.

The chain employs TRBV7-2 and TRBJ2-7; 11 bases match TRBD2. The V segment lost 1 base and the J segment 2 bases; nucleotides outside the gene matches: 4. Germline assignment: CDR1 SGHTA and CDR2 FQGNSA. This CDR3 contains 16 residues. CDR3 in amino acids: CASSLVGLAETYEQYF. The DNA for the CDR3 is TGTGCCAGCAGCTTAGTGGGACTAGCGGAAACCTACGAGCAGTACTTC.

A few counts support this clonotype. The chain employs TRBV5-1 and TRBJ1-5; 7 bases agree with TRBD1. The CDR3 spans 19 residues. Germline V CDR1 and CDR2: SGHRS, YFSETQ. The V gene end was trimmed by 4 bases and the J gene end by 0 bases; junction bases not matched to a gene: 16. The DNA of the CDR3 is TGCGCCAGCAGCCATTTAGACAGGGAGGGCGGTTATAGCAATCAGCCCCAGCATTTT. Translated, it gives CASSHLDREGGYSNQPQHF.

This clonotype was picked up many times. The CDR3 region is CASSLPTVQETQYF. For the CDR3, the DNA is TGTGCCAGCAGCTTGCCGACAGTACAAGAGACCCAGTACTTC. This chain joins TRBV5-5 and TRBJ2-5; possibly TRBD1 for D (5 bases). V lost 1 base to trimming and J lost 2 bases, with 9 bases between them. The CDR3 totals 14 residues. Germline V gene lookup returns CDR1 SGHKS and CDR2 YYEKEE (reference sequence).

The chain joins TRBV19 to TRBJ2-5; tentatively, D is TRBD1 (6 bases). Trimming left V 5 bases short and J 0 bases short, with 16 bases between. Germline V gene data show CDR1 as LNHDA and CDR2 as SQIVND (reference sequence). The CDR3 has 16 amino acids. CDR3 sequence: CASSPGQNLYQETQYF. The CDR3 DNA sequence: TGTGCCAGTAGTCCAGGACAGAATCTGTACCAAGAGACCCAGTACTTC.

There are many counts of this clonotype. The rearrangement joins TRBV6-2 or TRBV6-3 to TRBJ2-2; 10 nucleotides agree with TRBD2. CDR3 length: 15 amino acids. Germline trimming cut 7 bases from V and 4 bases from J; bases unmatched to any gene: 6. The germline V gene has CDR1 MNHEY and CDR2 SVGEGT. This chain's CDR3 is CASTIAGGGTGELFF. The CDR3 nucleotides are TGTGCCAGCACCATAGCGGGAGGTGGCACCGGGGAGCTGTTTTTT.

The chain carries TRBV11-2 and TRBJ1-5; TRBD1 aligns across 12 bases. This CDR3 region has 15 residues. The germline V gene has CDR1 SGHAT and CDR2 FQNNGV. Losses at the gene ends were 3 bases for V and 5 bases for J; bases not matched to a gene: 2. CDR3 protein: CASSFGTGGHQPQHF. As DNA, the CDR3 is TGTGCCAGCAGCTTTGGGACAGGGGGCCATCAGCCCCAGCATTTT.

This clonotype has a count of ten or more. This rearrangement joins TRBV12-3 or TRBV12-4 to TRBJ2-5; possible D gene TRBD2, 5 bases. The CDR3 is 13 amino acids. V dropped 3 bases and J dropped 7 bases, with 12 bases sitting between them. CDR3 nucleotide sequence: TGTGCCAGCAGTTTGAGGGAAACTGGGACCCAGTACTTC. It yields the protein CASSLRETGTQYF.

This clonotype was seen ten or more times. The rearrangement uses TRBV9 and TRBJ2-2, with TRBD2 matching over 8 bases. Per the germline V gene, CDR1 is SGDLS and CDR2 is YYNGEE. This CDR3 is built from 15 residues. V was clipped by 5 bases and J by 4 bases; unmatched bases: 7. CDR3 DNA: TGTGCCAGCAGTGATGGACTAGCAGGCACCGGGGAGCTGTTTTTT. Protein: CASSDGLAGTGELFF.

The count of this clonotype is one. This chain uses TRBV12-3 or TRBV12-4 with TRBJ2-7, with TRBD2 matching over 8 bases. CDR3 length equals 15 residues. The V and J ends lost 6 bases and 0 bases, in that order; junction bases with no gene match: 7. The CDR3 sequence: CASRDLAGNSYEQYF. The CDR3, as DNA: TGTGCCAGCAGGGATCTAGCGGGTAACTCCTACGAGCAGTACTTC.

This clonotype was counted many times. J is TRBJ1-1 and V is TRBV12-3 or TRBV12-4, with D possibly matching TRBD1 (5 bases). V was clipped by 3 bases and J by 1 base, with 12 bases between them. This CDR3 is 15 amino acids long. The CDR3 bases are TGTGCCAGCAGTTTTGGTGGGCAGGGGAACACTGAAGCTTTCTTT. Its protein is CASSFGGQGNTEAFF.

V is TRBV24-1 and J is TRBJ2-5; D gene ambiguous. CDR3 length: 13 residues. Germline CDR1 KGHDR, CDR2 SFDVKD. V lost 2 bases, J lost 3 bases, and 6 bases lay in between. The CDR3 loop is CATSDSPEETQYF. CDR3 nucleotide sequence: TGTGCCACCAGTGATTCGCCAGAAGAGACCCAGTACTTC.

The CDR3 region has the DNA TGTGCCAGTAGTATAGGGCCCGATTATAGCAATCAGCCCCAGCATTTT. Amino acid sequence: CASSIGPDYSNQPQHF. The V call is TRBV19, the J call TRBJ1-5; unclear D gene. CDR1 and CDR2 (germline): LNHDA, SQIVND (reference sequence). The CDR3 runs to 16 residues. V lost 1 base and J 0 bases, leaving 10 bases between the germline ends.

In this sample, this clonotype turned up many times. Sequence at one end of the junction differs from germline and may be a read error. This chain uses TRBV30 with TRBJ1-3, with 7 bases aligning to TRBD1. The CDR3 loop spans 15 amino acids. Germline V CDR1 and CDR2: GTSNPN, SVGIG (reference sequence). CDR3 amino acids: CAWGAGGNSGKTIYF. The DNA of the CDR3 is TGTGCCTGGGGCGCAGGGGGTAACTCTGGAAAAACCATATATTTT.

The rearrangement joins TRBV7-9 to TRBJ2-3; possibly TRBD1 for D (6 bases). The germline V gene encodes CDR1 SEHNR and CDR2 FQNEAQ (reference sequence). V lost 3 bases to trimming and J lost 5 bases, with 15 bases between them. This CDR3 spans 15 amino acids. The CDR3 region is CASSLVSGGVDTQYF. The DNA for the CDR3 is TGTGCCAGCAGCTTGGTTAGTGGGGGCGTAGATACGCAGTATTTT.

In its sample, this clonotype was seen a few times. The V call is TRBV2, the J call TRBJ1-4; 7 nucleotides match TRBD1. Germline assignment: CDR1 SNHLY and CDR2 FYNNEI. The junction had 8 bases not matched to a gene; V was cut back by 7 bases and J by 6 bases. This CDR3 is built from 14 residues. CDR3 residues: CASNPGQLHEKLFF. The CDR3 DNA reads as TGTGCCAGCAACCCGGGACAGCTCCATGAAAAACTGTTTTTT. The full variable domain, its missing parts supplied by reference TRBV2 and TRBJ1-4, is EPEVTQTPSHQVTQMGQEVILRCVPISNHLYFYWYRQILGQKVEFLVSFYNNEISEKSEIFDDQFSVERPDGSNFTLKIRSTKLEDSAMYFCASNPGQLHEKLFFGSGTQLSVL.

This clonotype was seen ten or more times. The rearrangement joins TRBV6-2 or TRBV6-3 to TRBJ2-1; D ambiguous. Germline loops: CDR1 MNHEY, CDR2 SVGEGT. CDR3 length: 12 residues. Trimming removed 0 bases from V and 6 bases from J, with 3 bases in between. The CDR3 protein is CASSYSTNEQFF. DNA of the CDR3: TGTGCCAGCAGTTACTCCACCAATGAGCAGTTCTTC.

This clonotype occurred a few times. This sequence joins TRBV24-1 and TRBJ1-4, with no clear D. The CDR3 contains 15 residues. V was clipped by 4 bases and J by 6 bases, with 14 bases between them. CDR1 is KGHDR and CDR2 is SFDVKD in the germline V gene. For the CDR3, the DNA is TGTGCCACCAGTGACCCTCGGTCCCGAGATGAAAAACTGTTTTTT. This gives the protein CATSDPRSRDEKLFF.

Remarks on this clonotype: A much larger clone differs from this one at a single base, so this may be a read error. The chain carries TRBV6-2 or TRBV6-3 and TRBJ2-7; D uncertain. CDR1 is MNHEY and CDR2 is SVGEGT in the germline V gene. Trimming took 8 bases from V and 1 from J, leaving 15 bases between them. The CDR3 is 14 residues long. The chain's CDR3 is CASWVRLSSYEQYF. In nucleotides, the CDR3 is TGTGCCAGCTGGGTCAGGCTTTCTTCCTACGAGCAGTACTTC.

This clonotype was seen ten or more times. The rearrangement links TRBV12-3 or TRBV12-4 to TRBJ2-5, with 9 nucleotides matching TRBD2. V lost 4 bases and J lost 5; bases outside the gene matches: 2. CDR3 length: 13 residues. The CDR3 coding sequence is TGTGCCAGCAGTTCAAGCGGGGGGGAGACCCAGTACTTC. It translates to CASSSSGGETQYF.

The CDR3 bases are TGTGCCAGCAGGATGACTTGGGGGCAGAGGGCCAACGAGCAGTACTTC. Translation gives CASRMTWGQRANEQYF. V and J are TRBV11-3 and TRBJ2-7; D might be TRBD1 (6 bases). The CDR3 loop spans 16 amino acids. Germline V gives CDR1 SGHNT, CDR2 YENEEA. The V end was cut by 6 bases, the J end by 5 bases, with 23 bases between. The full variable domain, with the rest looked up from reference TRBV11-3 and TRBJ2-7, is EAGVVQSPRYKIIEKKQPVAFWCNPISGHNTLYWYLQNLGQGPELLIRYENEEAVDDSQLPKDRFSAERLKGVDSTLKIQPAELGDSAVYLCASRMTWGQRANEQYFGPGTRLTVT.

This clonotype was detected many times. The gene calls are TRBV5-1 and TRBJ2-1; TRBD2 agrees at 14 bases. Trimming at V came to 7 bases and at J to 8 bases, leaving 5 bases not matched to a gene. This CDR3 comprises 14 residues. Germline V CDR1 and CDR2: SGHRS, YFSETQ. This chain's CDR3 is CASGTSGGVHEQFF. Written as DNA, the CDR3 is TGCGCCAGCGGGACTAGCGGGGGCGTCCATGAGCAGTTCTTC.

The chain combines TRBV3-1 with TRBJ1-4; no clear D. Germline-derived CDR1 and CDR2 are LGHDT and YNNKEL (reference sequence). V shed 2 bases and J shed 10 bases, with 14 bases lying between them. The CDR3 extends over 14 amino acids. Here the CDR3 reads CASSQRRVQGKLFF. CDR3 in DNA: TGTGCCAGCAGCCAAAGGAGGGTTCAAGGAAAACTGTTTTTT.

This chain connects TRBV5-1 to TRBJ2-1, with D possibly matching TRBD1 (6 bases). This CDR3 contains 15 residues. V lost 1 base to trimming and J lost 6 bases, with 14 bases between them. Germline CDR1 reads SGHRS; CDR2 reads YFSETQ. The CDR3 nucleotides read TGCGCCAGCAGCTTGAATGGGGGCGCTCGCAATGAGCAGTTCTTC. It encodes CASSLNGGARNEQFF.

This clonotype was counted many times. This chain links TRBV5-1 with TRBJ2-5, with 7 bases aligning to TRBD2. This CDR3 is 16 amino acids long. Looked up from germline, CDR1 is SGHRS and CDR2 is YFSETQ. The V segment lost 1 base and the J segment 4 bases; nucleotides outside the gene matches: 10. The CDR3 reads CASSLFAGALPETQYF. Written as DNA, the CDR3 is TGCGCCAGCAGCTTGTTTGCGGGAGCGCTCCCAGAGACCCAGTACTTC.